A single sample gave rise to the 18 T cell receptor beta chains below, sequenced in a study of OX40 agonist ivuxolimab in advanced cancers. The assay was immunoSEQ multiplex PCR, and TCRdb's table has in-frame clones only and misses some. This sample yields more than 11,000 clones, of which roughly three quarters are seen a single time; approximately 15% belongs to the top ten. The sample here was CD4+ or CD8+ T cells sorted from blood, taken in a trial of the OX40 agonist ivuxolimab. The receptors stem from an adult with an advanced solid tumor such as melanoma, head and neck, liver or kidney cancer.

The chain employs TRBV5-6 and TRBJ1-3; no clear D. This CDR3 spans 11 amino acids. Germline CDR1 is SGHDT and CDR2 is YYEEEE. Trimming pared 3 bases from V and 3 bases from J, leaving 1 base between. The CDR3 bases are TGTGCCAGCAGCTATGGAAACACCATATATTTT. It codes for CASSYGNTIYF. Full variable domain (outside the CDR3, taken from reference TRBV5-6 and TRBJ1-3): DAGVTQSPTHLIKTRGQQVTLRCSPKSGHDTVSWYQQALGQGPQFIFQYYEEEERQRGNFPDRFSGHQFPNYSSELNVNALLLGDSALYLCASSYGNTIYFGEGSWLTVV.

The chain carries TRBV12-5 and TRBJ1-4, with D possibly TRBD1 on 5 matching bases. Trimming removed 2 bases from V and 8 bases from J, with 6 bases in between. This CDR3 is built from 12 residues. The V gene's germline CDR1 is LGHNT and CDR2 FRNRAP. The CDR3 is CASGLKGEKLFF. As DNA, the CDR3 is TGTGCTAGTGGTTTGAAGGGGGAAAAACTGTTTTTT.

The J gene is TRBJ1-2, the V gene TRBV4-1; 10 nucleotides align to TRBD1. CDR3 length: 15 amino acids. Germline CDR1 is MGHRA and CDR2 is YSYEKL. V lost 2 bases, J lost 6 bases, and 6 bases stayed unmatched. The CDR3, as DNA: TGCGCCAGCAGCCAACCCCGGACAGGGGGAAATGGCTACACCTTC. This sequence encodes CASSQPRTGGNGYTF.

The DNA for the CDR3 is TGCGCCAGCAGCCAAGATGAACTGGCTAATAATGAAAAACTGTTTTTT. It specifies CASSQDELANNEKLFF. This chain links TRBV4-3 with TRBJ1-4; the D is unclear. The germline V gene encodes CDR1 LGHNA and CDR2 YSLEER. Trimming took off 0 bases at V and 4 bases at J, with 12 bases between the two ends. The CDR3 length is 16 residues.

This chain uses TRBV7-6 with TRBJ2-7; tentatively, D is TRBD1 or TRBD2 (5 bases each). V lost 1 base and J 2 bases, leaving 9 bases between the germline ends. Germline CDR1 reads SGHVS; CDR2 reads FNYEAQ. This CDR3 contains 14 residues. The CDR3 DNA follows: TGTGCCAGCAGCTTAGGGGACGGAGCCTACGAGCAGTACTTC. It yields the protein CASSLGDGAYEQYF.

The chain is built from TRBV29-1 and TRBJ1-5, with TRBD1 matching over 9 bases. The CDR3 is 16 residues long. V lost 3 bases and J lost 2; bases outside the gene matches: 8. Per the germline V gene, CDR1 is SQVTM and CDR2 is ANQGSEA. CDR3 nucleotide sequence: TGCAGCGTTGAGATTGAGGGACAGGGAGGCAATCAGCCCCAGCATTTT. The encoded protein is CSVEIEGQGGNQPQHF.

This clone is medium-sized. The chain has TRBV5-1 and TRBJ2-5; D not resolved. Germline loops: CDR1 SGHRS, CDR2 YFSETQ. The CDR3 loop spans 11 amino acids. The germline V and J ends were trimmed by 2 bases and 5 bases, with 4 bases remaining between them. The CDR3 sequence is CASSFGETQYF. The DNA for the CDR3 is TGCGCCAGCAGCTTCGGGGAGACCCAGTACTTC. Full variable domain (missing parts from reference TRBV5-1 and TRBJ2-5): KAGVTQTPRYLIKTRGQQVTLSCSPISGHRSVSWYQQTPGQGLQFLFEYFSETQRNKGNFPGRFSGRQFSNSRSEMNVSTLELGDSALYLCASSFGETQYFGPGTRLLVL.

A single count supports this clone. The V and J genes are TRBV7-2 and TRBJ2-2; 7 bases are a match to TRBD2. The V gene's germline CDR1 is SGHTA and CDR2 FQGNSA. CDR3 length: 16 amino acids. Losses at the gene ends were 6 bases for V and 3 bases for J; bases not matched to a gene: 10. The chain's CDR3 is CASRPTSGIDTGELFF. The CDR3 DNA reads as TGTGCCAGCAGACCTACAAGCGGGATTGACACCGGGGAGCTGTTTTTT. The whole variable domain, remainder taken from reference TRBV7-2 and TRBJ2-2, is GAGVSQSPSNKVTEKGKDVELRCDPISGHTALYWYRQSLGQGLEFLIYFQGNSAPDKSGLPSDRFSAERTGGSVSTLTIQRTQQEDSAVYLCASRPTSGIDTGELFFGEGSRLTVL.

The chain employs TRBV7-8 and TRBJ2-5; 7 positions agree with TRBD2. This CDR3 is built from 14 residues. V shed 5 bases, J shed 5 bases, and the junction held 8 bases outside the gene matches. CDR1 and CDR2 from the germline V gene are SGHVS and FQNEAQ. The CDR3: CASSPGLETETQYF. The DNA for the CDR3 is TGTGCCAGCAGCCCAGGACTAGAAACGGAGACCCAGTACTTC.

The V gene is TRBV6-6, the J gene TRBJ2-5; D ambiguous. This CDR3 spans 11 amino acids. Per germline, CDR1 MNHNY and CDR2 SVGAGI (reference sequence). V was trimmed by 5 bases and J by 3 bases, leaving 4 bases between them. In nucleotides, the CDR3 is TGTGCCAGCAGTAGCGAAGAGACCCAGTACTTC. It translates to CASSSEETQYF.

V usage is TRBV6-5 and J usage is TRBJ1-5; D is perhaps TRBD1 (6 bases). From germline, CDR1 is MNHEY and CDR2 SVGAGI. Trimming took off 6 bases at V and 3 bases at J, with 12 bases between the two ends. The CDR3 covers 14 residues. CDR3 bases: TGTGCCAGCAGGGGGGGGGCGGACAATCAGCCCCAGCATTTT. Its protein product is CASRGGADNQPQHF.

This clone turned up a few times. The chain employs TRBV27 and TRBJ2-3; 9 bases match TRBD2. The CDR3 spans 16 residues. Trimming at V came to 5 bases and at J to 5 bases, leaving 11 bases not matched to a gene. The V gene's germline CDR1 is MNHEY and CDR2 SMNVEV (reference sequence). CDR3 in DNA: TGTGCCAGCAGTCCTCAATCGACTAGCGGAGGAGATACGCAGTATTTT. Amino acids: CASSPQSTSGGDTQYF.

This CDR3 is CASSPQGYEQFF. For the CDR3, the DNA is TGTGCCAGCAGCCCCCAGGGATATGAGCAGTTCTTC. The V and J genes are TRBV5-4 and TRBJ2-1, with D possibly matching TRBD1 (5 bases). This CDR3 is built from 12 residues. V lost 4 bases and J lost 8, with 10 bases in between. Per germline, CDR1 SGHNT and CDR2 YYREEE (reference sequence).

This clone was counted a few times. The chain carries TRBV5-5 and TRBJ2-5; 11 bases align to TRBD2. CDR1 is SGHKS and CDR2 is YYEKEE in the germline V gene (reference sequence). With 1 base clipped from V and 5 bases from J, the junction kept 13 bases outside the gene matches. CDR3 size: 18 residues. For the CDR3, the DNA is TGTGCCAGCAGCTTGAGTCCCCTACTAGCGGGGGTGGGTGAGACCCAGTACTTC. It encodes CASSLSPLLAGVGETQYF.

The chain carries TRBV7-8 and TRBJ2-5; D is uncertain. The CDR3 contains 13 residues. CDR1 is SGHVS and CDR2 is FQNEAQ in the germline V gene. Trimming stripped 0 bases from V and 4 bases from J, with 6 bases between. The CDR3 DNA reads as TGTGCCAGCAGCTTAGCGTTTGGAGAGACCCAGTACTTC. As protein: CASSLAFGETQYF.

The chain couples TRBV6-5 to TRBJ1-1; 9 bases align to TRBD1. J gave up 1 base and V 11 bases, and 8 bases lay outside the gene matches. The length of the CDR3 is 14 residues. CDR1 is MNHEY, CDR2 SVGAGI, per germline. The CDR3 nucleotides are TGTGCCGCCCAACAGGGGGCTAGGAACACTGAAGCTTTCTTT. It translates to CAAQQGARNTEAFF.

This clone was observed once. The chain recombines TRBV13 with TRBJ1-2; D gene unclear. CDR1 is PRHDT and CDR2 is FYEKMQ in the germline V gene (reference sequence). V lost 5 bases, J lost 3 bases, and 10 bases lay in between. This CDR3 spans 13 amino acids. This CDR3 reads CASSTRVDYGYTF. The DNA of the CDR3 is TGTGCCAGCAGCACTAGGGTTGACTATGGCTACACCTTC.

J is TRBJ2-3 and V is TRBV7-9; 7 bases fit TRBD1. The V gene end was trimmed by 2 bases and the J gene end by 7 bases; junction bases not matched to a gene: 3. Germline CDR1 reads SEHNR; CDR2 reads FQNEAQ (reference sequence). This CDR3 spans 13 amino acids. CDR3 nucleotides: TGTGCCAGCAGCTTACAGGGGGACCATACGCAGTATTTT. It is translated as CASSLQGDHTQYF.